The 8 T cell receptor beta chains presented below share a single source sample, sequenced in a study of T cells after yellow fever vaccination. TCRdb fed the 5' RACE reads into MiXCR, producing one record per CDR3 protein. The profile shows around 300,000 distinct CDR3 sequences, roughly 13% of them singletons. The sequencing used CD4+ T cells sorted from PBMCs, collected 45 days after the yellow fever booster vaccination. These receptors were taken from a man aged 30-40 years who received the YFV17D yellow fever vaccine.

This clonotype was counted ten times or more. The chain joins TRBV29-1 to TRBJ2-5; possible D gene TRBD1, 5 bases. Trimming took off 4 bases at V and 4 bases at J, with 13 bases between the two ends. This CDR3 has 13 amino acids. The germline V gene encodes CDR1 SQVTM and CDR2 ANQGSEA. The DNA for the CDR3 is TGCAGCGTTGCCAACTATCAGGGAGAGACCCAGTACTTC. The encoded protein is CSVANYQGETQYF.

This clonotype was observed a handful of times. J is TRBJ2-3 and V is TRBV6-1; no firm D call. This CDR3 comprises 12 residues. V was trimmed by 0 bases and J by 5 bases, leaving 3 bases between them. Germline CDR1 MNHNS, CDR2 SASEGT. DNA for the CDR3: TGTGCCAGCAGTGAAGCTGGAGATACGCAGTATTTT. This sequence encodes CASSEAGDTQYF.

The sample holds a few counts of this clonotype. This chain joins TRBV20-1 and TRBJ2-7, with 7 bases aligning to TRBD2. Germline values: CDR1 DFQATT, CDR2 SNEGSKA (reference sequence). V lost 1 base and J lost 6; bases outside the gene matches: 12. The CDR3 contains 15 residues. CDR3 sequence: CSARAGAGNPSEQYF. CDR3 nucleotide sequence: TGCAGTGCTAGAGCGGGAGCGGGAAATCCAAGCGAGCAGTACTTC.

CDR3 region: CASSLGTSGVTYEQYF. The DNA for the CDR3 is TGTGCCAGCAGTTTAGGGACTAGCGGAGTGACCTACGAGCAGTACTTC. The V call is TRBV12-3 or TRBV12-4, the J call TRBJ2-7; 10 nucleotides line up with TRBD2. The CDR3 totals 16 residues. J lost 2 bases, V lost 1 base, and 5 bases had no gene match.

The chain combines TRBV5-6 with TRBJ2-3; TRBD2 might be the D (6 bases). The CDR3 has 13 residues. Germline loops: CDR1 SGHDT, CDR2 YYEEEE. V lost 5 bases to trimming and J lost 1 base, with 8 bases between them. CDR3 region: CASRWGGTDTQYF. The CDR3 bases are TGTGCCAGCAGGTGGGGGGGCACAGATACGCAGTATTTT.

The rearrangement links TRBV11-2 to TRBJ2-5; 8 bases map to TRBD2. Looked up from germline, CDR1 is SGHAT and CDR2 is FQNNGV. V shed 5 bases and J 3 bases; nucleotides not matched to a gene: 5. CDR3 size: 14 residues. This CDR3 is CASSRRGLEETQYF. The CDR3 DNA reads TGTGCCAGCAGCAGAAGGGGACTAGAAGAGACCCAGTACTTC. Variable domain in full (rest from reference TRBV11-2 and TRBJ2-5): EAGVAQSPRYKIIEKRQSVAFWCNPISGHATLYWYQQILGQGPKLLIQFQNNGVVDDSQLPKDRFSAERLKGVDSTLKIQPAKLEDSAVYLCASSRRGLEETQYFGPGTRLLVL.

The rearrangement joins TRBV6-1 to TRBJ2-7; D may be TRBD2 (7 bases). The CDR3 contains 16 residues. Germline assignment: CDR1 MNHNS and CDR2 SASEGT. The ends were cut back, 6 bases at V and 4 bases at J, with 22 bases in the middle. The CDR3 DNA reads TGTGCCAGCAGCACCCTGGGGGGCGGGAGTAGGTACGAGCAGTACTTC. Its translation is CASSTLGGGSRYEQYF.

This chain connects TRBV7-9 to TRBJ2-5; possible D gene TRBD2, 5 bases. Looked up from germline, CDR1 is SEHNR and CDR2 is FQNEAQ (reference sequence). This CDR3 region has 13 residues. Between the trimmed V and J ends, which lost 6 bases and 5 bases, there was a span of 13 bases. CDR3 DNA: TGTGCCAGCAGTGGTTCGGGGTCCGAGACCCAGTACTTC. Translation: CASSGSGSETQYF.